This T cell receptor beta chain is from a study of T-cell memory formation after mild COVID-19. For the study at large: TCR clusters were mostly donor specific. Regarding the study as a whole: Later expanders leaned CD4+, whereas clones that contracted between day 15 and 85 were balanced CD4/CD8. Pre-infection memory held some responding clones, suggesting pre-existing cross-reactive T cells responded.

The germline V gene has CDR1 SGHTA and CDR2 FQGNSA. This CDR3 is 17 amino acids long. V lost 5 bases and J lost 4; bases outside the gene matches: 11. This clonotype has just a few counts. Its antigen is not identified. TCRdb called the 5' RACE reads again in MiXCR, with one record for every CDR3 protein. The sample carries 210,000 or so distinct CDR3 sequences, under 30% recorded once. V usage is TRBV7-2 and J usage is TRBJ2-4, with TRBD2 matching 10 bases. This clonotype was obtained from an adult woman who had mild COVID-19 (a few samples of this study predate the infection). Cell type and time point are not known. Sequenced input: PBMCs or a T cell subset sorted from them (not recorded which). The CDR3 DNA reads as TGTGCCAGCAGCGATATAAGCGGGGGGGCCGTGAAAAACATTCAGTACTTC. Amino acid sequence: CASSDISGGAVKNIQYF.